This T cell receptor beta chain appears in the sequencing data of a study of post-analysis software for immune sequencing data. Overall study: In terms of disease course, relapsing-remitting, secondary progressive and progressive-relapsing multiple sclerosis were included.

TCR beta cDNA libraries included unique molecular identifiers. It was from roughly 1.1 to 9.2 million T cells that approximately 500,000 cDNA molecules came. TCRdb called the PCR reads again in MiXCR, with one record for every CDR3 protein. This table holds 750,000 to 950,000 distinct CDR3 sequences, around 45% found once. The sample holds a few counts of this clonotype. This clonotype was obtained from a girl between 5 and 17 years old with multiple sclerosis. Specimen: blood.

CDR3 residues: CASSVSLVKGEQFF. The DNA of the CDR3 is TGTGCCAGCAGCGTTTCGCTAGTGAAGGGTGAGCAGTTCTTC. The V gene is TRBV13, the J gene TRBJ2-1; no definite D call. CDR3 size: 14 residues. Trimming cost V 5 bases and J 9 bases, with 17 bases left between them. Germline V gene sequence: CDR1 PRHDT, CDR2 FYEKMQ (reference sequence).